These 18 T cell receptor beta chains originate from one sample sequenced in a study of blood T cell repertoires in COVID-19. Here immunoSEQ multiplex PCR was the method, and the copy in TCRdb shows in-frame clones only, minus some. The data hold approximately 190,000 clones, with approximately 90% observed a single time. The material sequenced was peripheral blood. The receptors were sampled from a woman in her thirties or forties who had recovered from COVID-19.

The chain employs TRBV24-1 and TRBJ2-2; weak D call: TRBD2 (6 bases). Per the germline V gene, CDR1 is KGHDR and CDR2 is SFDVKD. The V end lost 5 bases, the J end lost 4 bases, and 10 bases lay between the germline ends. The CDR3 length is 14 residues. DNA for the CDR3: TGTGCCACCAGTGGGAGGGTGAGCACCGGGGAGCTGTTTTTT. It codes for CATSGRVSTGELFF.

The DNA of the CDR3 is TGTGCCAGCAGCCAAGCCCAGGCGAACACCGGGGAGCTGTTTTTT. Translating gives CASSQAQANTGELFF. This rearrangement joins TRBV4-2 to TRBJ2-2, with D unclear. The germline CDR1 and CDR2 sequences are LGHNA and YNFKEQ. CDR3 length: 15 residues. V shed 1 base and J shed 0 bases, with 6 bases lying between them.

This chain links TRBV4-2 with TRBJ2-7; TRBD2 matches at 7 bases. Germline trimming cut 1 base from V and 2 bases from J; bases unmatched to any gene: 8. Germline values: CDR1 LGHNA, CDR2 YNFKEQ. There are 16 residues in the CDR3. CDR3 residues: CASSQVPTSDPYEQYF. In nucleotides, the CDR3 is TGTGCCAGCAGCCAAGTCCCCACTAGCGACCCCTACGAGCAGTACTTC.

Here the CDR3 reads CASDGQPNGYTF. CDR3 DNA sequence: TGTGCCAGCGACGGACAACCCAATGGCTACACCTTC. V gene TRBV12-3 or TRBV12-4 combines with J gene TRBJ1-2; tentatively, D is TRBD1 (5 bases). V was shortened by 8 bases and J by 6 bases, with 13 bases between the two germline ends. The CDR3 is 12 residues long.

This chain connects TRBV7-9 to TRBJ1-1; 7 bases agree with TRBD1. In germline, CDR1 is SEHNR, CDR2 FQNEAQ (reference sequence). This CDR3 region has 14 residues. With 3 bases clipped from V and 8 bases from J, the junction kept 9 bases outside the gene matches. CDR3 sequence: CASSLDRYFIEAFF. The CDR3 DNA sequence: TGTGCCAGCAGCTTGGACAGGTACTTTATCGAAGCTTTCTTT.

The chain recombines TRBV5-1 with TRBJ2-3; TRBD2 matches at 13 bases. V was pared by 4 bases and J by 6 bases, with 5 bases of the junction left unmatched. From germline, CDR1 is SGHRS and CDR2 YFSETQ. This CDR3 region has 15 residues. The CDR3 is CASSRTSGRADTQYF. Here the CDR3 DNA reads TGCGCCAGCAGCCGCACTAGCGGGAGGGCGGATACGCAGTATTTT.

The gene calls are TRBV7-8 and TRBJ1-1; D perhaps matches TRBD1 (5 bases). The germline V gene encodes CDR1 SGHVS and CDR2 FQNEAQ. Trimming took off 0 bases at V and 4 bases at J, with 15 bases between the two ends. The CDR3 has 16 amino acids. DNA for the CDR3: TGTGCCAGCAGCTTAGCGCAGGGTACATCTCCCACTGAAGCTTTCTTT. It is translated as CASSLAQGTSPTEAFF. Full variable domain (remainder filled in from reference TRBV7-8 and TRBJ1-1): GAGVSQSPRYKVAKRGQDVALRCDPISGHVSLFWYQQALGQGPEFLTYFQNEAQLDKSGLPSDRFFAERPEGSVSTLKIQRTQQEDSAVYLCASSLAQGTSPTEAFFGQGTRLTVV.

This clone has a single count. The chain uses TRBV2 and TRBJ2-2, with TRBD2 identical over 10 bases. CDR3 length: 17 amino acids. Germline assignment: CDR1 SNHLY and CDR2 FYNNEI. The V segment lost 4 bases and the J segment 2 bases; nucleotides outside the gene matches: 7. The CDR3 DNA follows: TGTGCCAGCAGTGTGGCTAGCGGGAGACATAACACCGGGGAGCTGTTTTTT. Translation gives CASSVASGRHNTGELFF.

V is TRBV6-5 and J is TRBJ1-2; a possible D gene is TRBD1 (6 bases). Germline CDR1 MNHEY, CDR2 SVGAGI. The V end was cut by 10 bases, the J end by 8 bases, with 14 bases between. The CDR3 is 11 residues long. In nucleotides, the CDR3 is TGTGCCACCCGGACAGTCGGGGGCTACACCTTC. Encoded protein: CATRTVGGYTF.

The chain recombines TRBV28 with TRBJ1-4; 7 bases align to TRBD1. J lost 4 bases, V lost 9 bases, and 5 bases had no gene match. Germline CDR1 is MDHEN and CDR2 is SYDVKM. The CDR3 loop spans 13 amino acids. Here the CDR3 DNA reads TGTGCCAGTCGCTGGGACAGTAATGAAAAACTGTTTTTT. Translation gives CASRWDSNEKLFF. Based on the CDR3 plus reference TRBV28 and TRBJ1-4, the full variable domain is DVKVTQSSRYLVKRTGEKVFLECVQDMDHENMFWYRQDPGLGLRLIYFSYDVKMKEKGDIPEGYSVSREKKERFSLILESASTNQTSMYLCASRWDSNEKLFFGSGTQLSVL.

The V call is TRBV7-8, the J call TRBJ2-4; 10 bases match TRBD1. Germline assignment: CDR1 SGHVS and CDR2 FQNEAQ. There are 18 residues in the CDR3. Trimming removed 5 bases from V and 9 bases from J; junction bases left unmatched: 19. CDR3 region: CASSRGGGTGAELSIQYF. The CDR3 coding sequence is TGTGCCAGCAGCCGAGGGGGAGGGACAGGGGCGGAATTAAGCATTCAGTACTTC.

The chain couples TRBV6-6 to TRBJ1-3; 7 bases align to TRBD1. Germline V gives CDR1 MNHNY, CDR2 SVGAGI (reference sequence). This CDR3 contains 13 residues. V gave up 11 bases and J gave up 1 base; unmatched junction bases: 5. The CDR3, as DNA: TGTGCCGCAGGGGGTTTTTCTGGAAACACCATATATTTT. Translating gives CAAGGFSGNTIYF.

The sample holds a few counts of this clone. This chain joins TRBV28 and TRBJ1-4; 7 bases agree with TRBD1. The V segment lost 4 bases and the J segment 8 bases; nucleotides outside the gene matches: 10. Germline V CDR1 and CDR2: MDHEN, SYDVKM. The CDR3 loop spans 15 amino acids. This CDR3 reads CASSSTLGQEEKLFF. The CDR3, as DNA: TGTGCCAGCAGTTCAACCTTAGGACAGGAAGAAAAACTGTTTTTT.

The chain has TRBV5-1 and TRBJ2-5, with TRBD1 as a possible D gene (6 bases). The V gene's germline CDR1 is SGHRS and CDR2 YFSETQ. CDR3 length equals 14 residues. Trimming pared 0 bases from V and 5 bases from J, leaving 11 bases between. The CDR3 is CASSLEGTGETQYF. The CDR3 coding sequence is TGCGCCAGCAGCTTGGAAGGAACAGGGGAGACCCAGTACTTC. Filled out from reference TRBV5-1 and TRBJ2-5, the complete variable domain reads KAGVTQTPRYLIKTRGQQVTLSCSPISGHRSVSWYQQTPGQGLQFLFEYFSETQRNKGNFPGRFSGRQFSNSRSEMNVSTLELGDSALYLCASSLEGTGETQYFGPGTRLLVL.

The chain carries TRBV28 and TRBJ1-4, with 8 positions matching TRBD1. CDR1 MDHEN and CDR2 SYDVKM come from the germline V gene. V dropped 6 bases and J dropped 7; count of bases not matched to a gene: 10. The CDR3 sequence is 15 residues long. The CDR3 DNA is TGTGCCAGCAGGTCAACAGGGGGAGTGGGTGAAAAACTGTTTTTT. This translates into CASRSTGGVGEKLFF.

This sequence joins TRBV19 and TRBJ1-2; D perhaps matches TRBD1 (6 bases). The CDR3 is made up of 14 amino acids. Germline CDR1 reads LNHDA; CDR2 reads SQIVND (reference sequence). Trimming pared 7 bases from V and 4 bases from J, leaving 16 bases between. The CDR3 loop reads CASTPGRGGYGYTF. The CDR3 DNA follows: TGTGCCAGTACCCCGGGGAGGGGGGGCTATGGCTACACCTTC.

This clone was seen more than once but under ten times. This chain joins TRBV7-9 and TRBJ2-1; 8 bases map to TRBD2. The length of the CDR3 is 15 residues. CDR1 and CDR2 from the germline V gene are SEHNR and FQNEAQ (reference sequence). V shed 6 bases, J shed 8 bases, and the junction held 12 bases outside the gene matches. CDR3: CASRPAGVTRDEQFF. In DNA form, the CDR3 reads TGTGCCAGCAGGCCAGCGGGAGTAACCCGCGATGAGCAGTTCTTC.

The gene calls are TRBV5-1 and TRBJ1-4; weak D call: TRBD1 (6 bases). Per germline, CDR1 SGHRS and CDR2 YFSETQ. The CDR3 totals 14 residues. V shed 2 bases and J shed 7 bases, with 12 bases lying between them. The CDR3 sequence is CASSLTGFGEKLFF. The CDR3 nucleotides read TGCGCCAGCAGCTTAACAGGGTTCGGTGAAAAACTGTTTTTT.